This T cell receptor beta chain derives from a study of T cells in Graves' hyperthyroidism and ophthalmopathy. Stable Graves' hyperthyroidism meant no ophthalmopathy progression within 18 months. Together with thyroid ultrasound, orbital computed tomography, serum thyroxine and TRAb, clinical symptoms were used for diagnoses. Using more than 8 ml of fresh peripheral blood, PBMCs were prepared. This clonotype was recorded a few times. RNA transcripts served as the template for amplifying TCR beta CDR3 regions. HTBI primers drove first-round RT-PCR of the TCR CDR3. TCRdb redid the calling of the multiplex PCR reads with MiXCR, one entry per CDR3 protein. The sample lists about 720,000 distinct CDR3 sequences, about 16% occurring once. Looked up from germline, CDR1 is SEHNR and CDR2 is FQNEAQ (reference sequence). V lost 6 bases and J lost 3, with 14 bases in between. The CDR3 covers 14 residues.

V usage is TRBV7-9 and J usage is TRBJ2-5, with D maybe TRBD2 (6 bases). The clonotype was recovered from a man in his late teens or twenties with Graves' hyperthyroidism. Source material: blood. The CDR3 reads CASRPGGTEETQYF. DNA for the CDR3: TGTGCCAGCAGACCTGGGGGGACGGAAGAGACCCAGTACTTC. Together with reference TRBV7-9 and TRBJ2-5, the CDR3 gives the full variable domain: DTGVSQNPRHKITKRGQNVTFRCDPISEHNRLYWYRQTLGQGPEFLTYFQNEAQLEKSRLLSDRFSAERPKGSFSTLEIQRTEQGDSAMYLCASRPGGTEETQYFGPGTRLLVL.